This T cell receptor beta chain was obtained from a study of PD-L1 blockade in urothelial cancer (TCRdb year 2017). Regarding the complete study: Therapy was started in about 2014 for all patients, and atezolizumab 1,200 mg was administered intravenously every 3 weeks. A median of around 150,000 T cells and approximately 86,000 unique TCRs was obtained from blood samples, and a median clonality of about 0.08 was observed. Pretreatment tumor samples, along with matched peripheral blood collected serially before and after atezolizumab treatment, underwent TCR sequencing. Patients had an ECOG performance status of 0 or 1 and had received between 0 and 3 prior chemotherapy regimens. Blood samples were analyzed at two time points: 3 weeks after treatment start (second dose) and 6 weeks after treatment start. Pretreatment blood TCR-seq was available for 27 to 30 patients, at least one posttreatment blood collection was obtained for around 25 patients, and tumor TCR-seq was available for around 25 patients. In the same patients who had TCR sequencing, pretreatment tumors also underwent whole exome sequencing and RNA sequencing. Durable clinical benefit meant progression-free survival longer than 6 months, and TCR features were also tested against progression-free and overall survival. The study was an exploratory multi-omic analysis of somatic, immune and clinical correlates of response to PD-L1 blockade with atezolizumab in urothelial cancer. Fewer than ten patients achieved durable clinical benefit and 20 did not. About 90% of the roughly 30 patients were identified as males with urothelial cancer of bladder origin, and a prior smoking history was reported by 18 of 29 patients. On the study overall, not on this receptor specifically: Greater expansion of tumor-associated TCR clones in peripheral blood 3 weeks after the start of treatment was observed in patients with durable benefit (n of about 22, p = 0.022). Because the sample size was small (n of about 29) and many of the analyses were exploratory, the results are meant to be hypothesis-generating. A pretreatment peripheral blood TCR clonality below the median was linked to improved progression-free and overall survival.

According to the germline V gene, CDR1 reads SGHRS and CDR2 reads YFSETQ. Trimming removed 0 bases from V and 7 bases from J; the gene matches leave 6 bases unexplained. Including cysteine and phenylalanine, the CDR3 has 14 amino acids. Solely the CDR3 DNA is kept, with 42 bases framed from the first base. Synthetic TCR analog templates were spiked into each PCR so that absolute template abundance could be estimated from read counts. The immunoSEQ assay was used to amplify TCRbeta CDR3 regions from genomic DNA with bias-controlled V and J gene primers. Rearranged TCRbeta segments were sequenced at approximately 20X coverage. As for the original processing: Clustering was used to correct sequencing errors, and CDR3s were annotated against IMGT to assign V, D and J genes. Downstream analyses used only productive TCRbeta rearrangements and left out out-of-frame or stop-codon sequences. To compute clonality, Shannon entropy was normalized by the log of the number of unique productive sequences and then subtracted from one. Fisher's exact test with Benjamini-Hochberg correction, at a threshold of adjusted p below 0.01, was used to find clones that differed between time points or between blood and tumor. What TCRdb holds here is the immuneACCESS table cut down to in-frame rearrangements. Part of the clones is not present; checked against another copy, under half of the missing clones reflect an unresolved V gene, and the others are unexplained. Clone size and the V and J calls come from that table; the DNA yielded D and trimming. Counted in this sample were under 70,000 clones; 75% to 90% of them appeared once. Around 1.6% of the sample is taken by the ten largest.

In regard to this clone: Its antigen target is currently unknown. Base qualities were left out, and no much larger clone turns up one base away.

The sample's time point label, in plain terms: pretreatment peripheral blood. The cohort included 25 to 35 patients with locally advanced or metastatic urothelial carcinoma who were treated at Memorial Sloan Kettering on a trial protocol. Peripheral blood mononuclear cells were collected pretreatment and during treatment, with between 1 and 8 total time points obtained per patient. The Qiagen DNeasy Blood extraction kit was used to purify genomic DNA from total PBMCs and tumor samples. PBMCs were collected pretreatment and during treatment, and were isolated and stored as previously described. This clonotype was sampled from a man between 65 and 85 years old with urothelial cancer. The specimen was PBMCs, collected around atezolizumab (anti-PD-L1) treatment. Recombination joined TRBV5-1 with TRBJ1-2, with 7 junctional bases fitting TRBD1. The DNA reads as follows: TGCGCCAGCAGCTTGGGCGGGACAGTGGGTGGCTACACCTTC. This encodes CASSLGGTVGGYTF.